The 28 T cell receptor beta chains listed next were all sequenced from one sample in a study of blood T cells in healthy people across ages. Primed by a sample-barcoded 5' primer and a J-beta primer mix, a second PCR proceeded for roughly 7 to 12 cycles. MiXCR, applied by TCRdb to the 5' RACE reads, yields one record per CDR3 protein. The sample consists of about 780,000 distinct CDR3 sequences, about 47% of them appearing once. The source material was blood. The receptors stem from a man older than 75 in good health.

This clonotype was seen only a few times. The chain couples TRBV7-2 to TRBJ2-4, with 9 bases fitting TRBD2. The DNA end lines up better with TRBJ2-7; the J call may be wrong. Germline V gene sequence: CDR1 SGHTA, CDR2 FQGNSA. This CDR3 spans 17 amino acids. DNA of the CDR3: TGTGCCAGCAGCTTAGCCGGGGGGAGCGGGAGGACCTACGAGCAGTACTTC. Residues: CASSLAGGSGRTYEQYF.

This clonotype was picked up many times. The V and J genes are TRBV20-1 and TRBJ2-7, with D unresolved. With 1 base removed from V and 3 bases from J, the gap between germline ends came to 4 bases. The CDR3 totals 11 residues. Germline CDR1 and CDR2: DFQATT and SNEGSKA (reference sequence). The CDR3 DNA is TGCAGTGCTAGAGGCGGCTACGAGCAGTACTTC. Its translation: CSARGGYEQYF.

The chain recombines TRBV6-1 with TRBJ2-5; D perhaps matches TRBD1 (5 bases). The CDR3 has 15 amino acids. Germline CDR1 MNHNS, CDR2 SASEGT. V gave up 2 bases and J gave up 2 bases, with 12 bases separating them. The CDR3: CASSEWGPTQETQYF. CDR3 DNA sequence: TGTGCCAGCAGTGAATGGGGCCCGACACAAGAGACCCAGTACTTC.

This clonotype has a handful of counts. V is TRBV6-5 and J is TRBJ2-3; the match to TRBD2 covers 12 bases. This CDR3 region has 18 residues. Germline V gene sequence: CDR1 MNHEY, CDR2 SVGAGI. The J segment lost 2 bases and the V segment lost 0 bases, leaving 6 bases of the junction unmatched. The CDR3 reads CASSYSNRLAGDTDTQYF. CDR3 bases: TGTGCCAGCAGTTACTCGAATAGACTAGCGGGAGACACAGATACGCAGTATTTT.

The CDR3 DNA reads TGTGCCAGCAGCTCCGGACTAGCGAATCACTACGAGCAGTACTTC. Translation gives CASSSGLANHYEQYF. The J gene is TRBJ2-7, the V gene TRBV7-2; 9 positions agree with TRBD2. The germline V gene has CDR1 SGHTA and CDR2 FQGNSA. With V trimmed by 4 bases and J by 3 bases, 7 bases remained unmatched. CDR3 length equals 15 residues.

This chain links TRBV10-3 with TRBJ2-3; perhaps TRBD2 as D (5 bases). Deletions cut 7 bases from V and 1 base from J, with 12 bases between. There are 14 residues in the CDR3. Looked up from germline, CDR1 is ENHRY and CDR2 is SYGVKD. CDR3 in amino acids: CAIKRASGTDTQYF. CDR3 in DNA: TGTGCCATCAAGAGGGCCAGCGGCACAGATACGCAGTATTTT.

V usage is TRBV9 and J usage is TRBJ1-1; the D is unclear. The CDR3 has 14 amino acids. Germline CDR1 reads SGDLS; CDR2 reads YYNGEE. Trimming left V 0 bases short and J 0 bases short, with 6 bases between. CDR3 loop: CASSVGGVNTEAFF. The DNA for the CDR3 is TGTGCCAGCAGCGTAGGGGGAGTGAACACTGAAGCTTTCTTT.

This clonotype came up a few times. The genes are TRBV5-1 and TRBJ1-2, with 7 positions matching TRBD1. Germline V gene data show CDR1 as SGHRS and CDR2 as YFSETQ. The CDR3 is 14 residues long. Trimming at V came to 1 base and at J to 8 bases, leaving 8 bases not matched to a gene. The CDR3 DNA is TGCGCCAGCAGCTTGATCCAGGGGGTGGAAGGCTACACCTTC. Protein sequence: CASSLIQGVEGYTF.

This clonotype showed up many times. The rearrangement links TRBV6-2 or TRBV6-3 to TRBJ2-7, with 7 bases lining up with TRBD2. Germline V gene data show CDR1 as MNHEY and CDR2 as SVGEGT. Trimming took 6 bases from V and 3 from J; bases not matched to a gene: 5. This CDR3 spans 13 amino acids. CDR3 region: CASSLGTNYEQYF. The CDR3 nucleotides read TGTGCCAGCAGCCTCGGGACTAACTACGAGCAGTACTTC.

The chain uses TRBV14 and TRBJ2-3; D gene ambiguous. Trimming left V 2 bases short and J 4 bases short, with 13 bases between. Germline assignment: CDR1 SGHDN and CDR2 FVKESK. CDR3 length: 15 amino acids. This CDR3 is CASSQRTPGPDTQYF. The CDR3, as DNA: TGTGCCAGCAGCCAAAGGACCCCTGGCCCAGATACGCAGTATTTT.

The CDR3 nucleotides read TGCAGCGCTGGGACTCCCAATGCAGAGTACTTC. Its translation is CSAGTPNAEYF. The V gene is TRBV29-1, the J gene TRBJ2-7; a weak D match, TRBD2 (6 bases). CDR3 length: 11 amino acids. The V gene's germline CDR1 is SQVTM and CDR2 ANQGSEA. Trimming shortened V by 7 bases and J by 11 bases, and 18 bases separated the two germline ends.

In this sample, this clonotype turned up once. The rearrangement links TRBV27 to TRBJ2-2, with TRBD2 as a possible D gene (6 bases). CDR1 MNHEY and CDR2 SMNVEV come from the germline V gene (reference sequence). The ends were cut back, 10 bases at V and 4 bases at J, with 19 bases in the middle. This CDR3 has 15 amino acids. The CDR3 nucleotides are TGTGCCACCAGGAATGGGGACTCAATCACCGGGGAGCTGTTTTTT. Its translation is CATRNGDSITGELFF.

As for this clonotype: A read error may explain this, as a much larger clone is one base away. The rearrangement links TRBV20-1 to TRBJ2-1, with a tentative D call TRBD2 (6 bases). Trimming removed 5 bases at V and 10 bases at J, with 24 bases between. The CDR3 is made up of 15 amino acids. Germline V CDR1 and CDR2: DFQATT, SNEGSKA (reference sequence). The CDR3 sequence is CSALSPQDYRKEQFF. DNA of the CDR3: TGCAGTGCTCTGAGCCCCCAGGACTATCGCAAGGAGCAGTTCTTC.

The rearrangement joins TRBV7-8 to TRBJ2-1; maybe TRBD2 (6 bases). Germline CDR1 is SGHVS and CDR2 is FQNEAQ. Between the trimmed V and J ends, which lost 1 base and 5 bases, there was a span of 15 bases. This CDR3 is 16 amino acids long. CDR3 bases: TGTGCCAGCAGCTTAGGGAGGGTGGGTACAAACAATGAGCAGTTCTTC. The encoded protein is CASSLGRVGTNNEQFF.

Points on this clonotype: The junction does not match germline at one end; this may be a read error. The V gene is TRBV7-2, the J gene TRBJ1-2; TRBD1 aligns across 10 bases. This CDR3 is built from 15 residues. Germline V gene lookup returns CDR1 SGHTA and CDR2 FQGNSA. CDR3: CASSLVGTGDYSYTF. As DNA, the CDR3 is TGTGCCAGCAGCTTAGTCGGGACAGGGGACTATAGCTACACCTTC.

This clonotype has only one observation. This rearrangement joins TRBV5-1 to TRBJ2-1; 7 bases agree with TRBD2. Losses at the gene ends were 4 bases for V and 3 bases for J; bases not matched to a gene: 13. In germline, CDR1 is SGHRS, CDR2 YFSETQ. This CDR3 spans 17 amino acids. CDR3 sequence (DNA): TGCGCCAGCAGCCCCGTTTCGGGGGGATCTCGCTACAATGAGCAGTTCTTC. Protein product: CASSPVSGGSRYNEQFF. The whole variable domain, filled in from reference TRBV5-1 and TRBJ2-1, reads KAGVTQTPRYLIKTRGQQVTLSCSPISGHRSVSWYQQTPGQGLQFLFEYFSETQRNKGNFPGRFSGRQFSNSRSEMNVSTLELGDSALYLCASSPVSGGSRYNEQFFGPGTRLTVL.

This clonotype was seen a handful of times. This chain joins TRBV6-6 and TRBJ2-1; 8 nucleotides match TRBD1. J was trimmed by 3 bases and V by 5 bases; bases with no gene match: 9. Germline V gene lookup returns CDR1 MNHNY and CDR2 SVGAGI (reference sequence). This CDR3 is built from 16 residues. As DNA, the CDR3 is TGTGCCAGCAGTAATACGCGGGACAGGCACTACAATGAGCAGTTCTTC. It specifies CASSNTRDRHYNEQFF.

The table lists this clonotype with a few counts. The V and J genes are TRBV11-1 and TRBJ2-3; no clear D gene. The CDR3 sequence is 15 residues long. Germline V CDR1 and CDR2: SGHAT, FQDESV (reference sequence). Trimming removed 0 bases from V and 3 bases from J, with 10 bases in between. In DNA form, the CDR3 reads TGTGCCAGCAGCTTAGCGCCACGGGCTACAGATACGCAGTATTTT. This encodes CASSLAPRATDTQYF.

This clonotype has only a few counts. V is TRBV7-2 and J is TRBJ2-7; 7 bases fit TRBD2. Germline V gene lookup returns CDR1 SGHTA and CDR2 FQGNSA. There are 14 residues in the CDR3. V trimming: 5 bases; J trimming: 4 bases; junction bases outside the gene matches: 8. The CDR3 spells CASSPTSKSYEQYF. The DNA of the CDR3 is TGTGCCAGCAGCCCGACTAGCAAATCTTACGAGCAGTACTTC.

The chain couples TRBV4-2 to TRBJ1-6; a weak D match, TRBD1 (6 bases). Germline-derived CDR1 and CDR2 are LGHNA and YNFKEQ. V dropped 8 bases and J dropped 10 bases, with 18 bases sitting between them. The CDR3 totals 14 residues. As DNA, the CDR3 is TGTGCCAGCGGGCAGGCGGCAGGGGAATCACCCCTCCACTTT. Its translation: CASGQAAGESPLHF.

The CDR3 sequence: CSVDIWAELQAGELFF. CDR3 DNA: TGCAGCGTTGACATCTGGGCGGAACTACAGGCCGGGGAGCTGTTTTTT. The chain has TRBV29-1 and TRBJ2-2; a weak D match, TRBD1 (5 bases). The CDR3 loop spans 16 amino acids. From germline, CDR1 is SQVTM and CDR2 ANQGSEA. Trimming removed 3 bases at V and 6 bases at J, with 20 bases between.

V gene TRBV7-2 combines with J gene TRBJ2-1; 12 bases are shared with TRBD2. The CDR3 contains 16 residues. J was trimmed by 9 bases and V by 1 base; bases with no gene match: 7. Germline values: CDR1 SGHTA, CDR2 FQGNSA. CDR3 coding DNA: TGTGCCAGCAGCTTAGGTCTAGCGGGAGGGCAACGTGAGCAGTTCTTC. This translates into CASSLGLAGGQREQFF.

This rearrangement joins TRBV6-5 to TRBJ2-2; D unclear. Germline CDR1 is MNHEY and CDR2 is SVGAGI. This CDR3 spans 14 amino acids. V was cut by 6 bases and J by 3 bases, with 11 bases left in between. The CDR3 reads CASRAYADTGELFF. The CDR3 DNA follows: TGTGCCAGCAGGGCTTATGCGGACACCGGGGAGCTGTTTTTT.

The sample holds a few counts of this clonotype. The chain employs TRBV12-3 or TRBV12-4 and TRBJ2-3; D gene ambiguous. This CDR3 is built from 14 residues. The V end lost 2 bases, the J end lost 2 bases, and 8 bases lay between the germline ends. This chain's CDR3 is CASSLLAATDTQYF. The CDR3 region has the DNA TGTGCCAGCAGTTTACTGGCGGCCACAGATACGCAGTATTTT.

The CDR3 DNA follows: TGTGCCAGCAGTACCAGACAGGTTCGTCCCCTTGGCAATCAGCCCCAGCATTTT. This sequence encodes CASSTRQVRPLGNQPQHF. The V call is TRBV12-3 or TRBV12-4, the J call TRBJ1-5; possibly TRBD1 for D (6 bases). This CDR3 comprises 18 residues. V was clipped by 5 bases and J by 2 bases, with 22 bases between them.

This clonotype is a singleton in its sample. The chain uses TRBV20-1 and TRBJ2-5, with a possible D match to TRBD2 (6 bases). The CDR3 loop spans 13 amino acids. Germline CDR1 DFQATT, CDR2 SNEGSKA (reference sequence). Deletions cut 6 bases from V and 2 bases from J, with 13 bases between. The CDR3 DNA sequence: TGCAGTGCCGACACGGGAGCGCAAGAGACCCAGTACTTC. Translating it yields CSADTGAQETQYF.

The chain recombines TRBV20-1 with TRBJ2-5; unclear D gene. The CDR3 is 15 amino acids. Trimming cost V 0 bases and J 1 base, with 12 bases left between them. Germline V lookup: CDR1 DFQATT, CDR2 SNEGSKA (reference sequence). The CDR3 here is CSARDSFSSQETQYF. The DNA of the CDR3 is TGCAGTGCTAGAGATTCATTCAGCTCCCAAGAGACCCAGTACTTC.

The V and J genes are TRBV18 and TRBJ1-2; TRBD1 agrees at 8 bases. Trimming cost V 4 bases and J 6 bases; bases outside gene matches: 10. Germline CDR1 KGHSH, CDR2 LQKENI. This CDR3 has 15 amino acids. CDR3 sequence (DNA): TGTGCCAGCTCACTTTCTATCCAGGGGGCTGATGGCTACACCTTC. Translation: CASSLSIQGADGYTF. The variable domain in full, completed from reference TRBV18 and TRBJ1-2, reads NAGVMQNPRHLVRRRGQEARLRCSPMKGHSHVYWYRQLPEEGLKFMVYLQKENIIDESGMPKERFSAEFPKEGPSILRIQQVVRGDSAAYFCASSLSIQGADGYTFGSGTRLTVV.